This TCR beta chain is drawn from a study of CD8+CD57+ T cells in acquired aplastic anemia. With 3 bases clipped from V and 4 bases from J, the junction kept 5 bases outside the gene matches. Germline lookup yields CDR1 SGHVS and CDR2 FQNEAQ. This CDR3 is built from 14 residues. The authors sequenced patients whose flow cytometry had shown CD8+CD57+ cell expansion. Each of the patients presented with severe acquired aplastic anemia. At the time of blood sampling, patients had not yet received any therapy. The table lists this clonotype with many counts. Genomic DNA, serving as template, underwent TCR beta VDJ and CDR3 profiling. MiXCR, run by TCRdb on the reads, gives a single entry per CDR3 protein. In the table there are 160,000 or so distinct CDR3 sequences, about 45% of which are singletons.

The rearrangement joins TRBV7-8 to TRBJ1-2; 7 bases map to TRBD1. Material for sequencing was sorted CD4+, CD8+, or CD8+CD57+ T cells (not recorded which) from PBMCs. The TCR sequence derives from a human donor with aplastic anemia. The CDR3 region has the DNA TGTGCCAGCAGCTTTGGACAGGCCTTCTATGGCTACACCTTC. The encoded protein is CASSFGQAFYGYTF.